These T cell receptor beta chains were read from a single sample in a study of T cell changes during pregnancy in multiple sclerosis. Some clones are missing from TCRdb's copy, which holds only in-frame ones; the method was immunoSEQ multiplex PCR. Counted here are about 46,000 clones, approximately 94% occurring once; the ten biggest clones make up approximately 4.3%. The sequencing here drew on CD8+ T cells from peripheral blood mononuclear cells, taken in the first trimester of pregnancy. The origin of the receptors is a female donor with multiple sclerosis, enrolled in a pregnancy study. Each CDR3 is given with its conserved first and last residue. A D gene is named only where the DNA matches it firmly. Only part of the rows carry a size: once, few, many, or a class if the clone is expanded.

j_gene	abundance	d_gene	v_gene	CDR3aa	CDR3nt
TRBJ1-1	-	-	TRBV29-1	CSVTFAPFGHPREWNTEAFF	TGCAGCGTGACGTTCGCGCCGTTTGGACACCCCAGGGAATGGAACACTGAAGCTTTCTTT
TRBJ2-7	-	TRBD1	TRBV18	CASSPPGQGALLPYEQYF	TGTGCCAGCTCACCCCCGGGACAGGGGGCCCTACTTCCTTACGAGCAGTACTTC
TRBJ2-7	-	TRBD1	TRBV11-3	CASSLGTGPLYEQYF	TGTGCCAGCAGCTTAGGGACAGGGCCTCTCTACGAGCAGTACTTC
TRBJ2-5	-	TRBD2	TRBV2	CASSDPSLAGIQETQYF	TGTGCCAGCAGTGACCCCTCTCTAGCGGGGATTCAAGAGACCCAGTACTTC
TRBJ1-5	-	TRBD1	TRBV4-1	CASSSTSGGRNQPQHF	TGCGCCAGCAGCTCAACCTCAGGGGGCCGCAATCAGCCCCAGCATTTT
TRBJ2-1	-	TRBD2	TRBV27	CASTPRLAGGPDEQFF	TGTGCCAGCACACCCAGGCTAGCGGGGGGGCCCGATGAGCAGTTCTTC
TRBJ2-7	-	TRBD2	TRBV7-9	CASSLPTSGFYEQYF	TGTGCCAGCAGCTTACCCACTAGCGGCTTCTACGAGCAGTACTTC
TRBJ2-3	-	-	TRBV11-2	CASSPYSDTDTQYF	TGTGCCAGCAGCCCATATAGCGACACAGATACGCAGTATTTT
TRBJ2-3	once	TRBD2	TRBV4-1	CASSQLLAGGGNTDTQYF	TGCGCCAGCAGCCAGCTACTAGCGGGAGGGGGTAACACAGATACGCAGTATTTT
TRBJ1-2	-	-	TRBV7-9	CASSSLDRGYTF	TGTGCCAGCAGTAGCCTCGATCGGGGCTACACCTTC
TRBJ2-7	-	-	TRBV7-2	CASSLGTGTYEQYF	TGTGCCAGCAGCTTAGGGACGGGGACCTACGAGCAGTACTTC
TRBJ2-1	-	-	TRBV29-1	CSINTERQYNEQFF	TGCAGCATAAATACGGAGCGGCAGTACAATGAGCAGTTCTTC
TRBJ1-1	-	TRBD1	TRBV4-2	CASSQPDRAAVEAFF	TGTGCCAGCAGCCAACCTGACAGGGCGGCAGTGGAAGCTTTCTTT
TRBJ1-1	once	-	TRBV7-9	CASIPSRGTEAFF	TGTGCCAGCATCCCCAGCAGGGGTACTGAAGCTTTCTTT
TRBJ2-1	once	-	TRBV7-3	CASSLMASAYNEQFF	TGTGCCAGCAGCTTAATGGCTAGCGCCTACAATGAGCAGTTCTTC
TRBJ1-1	few	-	TRBV9	CASSEINGAFF	TGTGCCAGCAGCGAGATAAACGGAGCTTTCTTT
TRBJ1-1	-	-	TRBV4-1	CASSQPRGQAFF	TGCGCCAGCAGCCAACCCAGGGGCCAAGCTTTCTTT
TRBJ2-3	-	TRBD2	TRBV30	CAWSPGTSGYTDTQYF	TGTGCCTGGAGCCCCGGGACTAGCGGATACACAGATACGCAGTATTTT
TRBJ2-3	once	TRBD2	TRBV6-6	CASSSLGGASDTQYF	TGTGCCAGCAGTTCCCTCGGGGGGGCTAGTGATACGCAGTATTTT
TRBJ2-1	-	-	TRBV7-6	CASSPGPRGEQFF	TGTGCCAGCAGCCCCGGACCTAGGGGTGAGCAGTTCTTC
TRBJ1-2	-	-	TRBV29-1	CSVEGQNYGYTF	TGCAGCGTTGAAGGACAAAACTATGGCTACACCTTC
TRBJ1-2	-	TRBD1	TRBV9	CASRRPGQGSYGYTF	TGTGCCAGCAGGCGACCGGGACAGGGTAGCTATGGCTACACCTTC
TRBJ2-1	-	TRBD2	TRBV27	CASSPGTSGGNEQFF	TGTGCCAGCAGTCCCGGGACTAGCGGGGGGAATGAGCAGTTCTTC